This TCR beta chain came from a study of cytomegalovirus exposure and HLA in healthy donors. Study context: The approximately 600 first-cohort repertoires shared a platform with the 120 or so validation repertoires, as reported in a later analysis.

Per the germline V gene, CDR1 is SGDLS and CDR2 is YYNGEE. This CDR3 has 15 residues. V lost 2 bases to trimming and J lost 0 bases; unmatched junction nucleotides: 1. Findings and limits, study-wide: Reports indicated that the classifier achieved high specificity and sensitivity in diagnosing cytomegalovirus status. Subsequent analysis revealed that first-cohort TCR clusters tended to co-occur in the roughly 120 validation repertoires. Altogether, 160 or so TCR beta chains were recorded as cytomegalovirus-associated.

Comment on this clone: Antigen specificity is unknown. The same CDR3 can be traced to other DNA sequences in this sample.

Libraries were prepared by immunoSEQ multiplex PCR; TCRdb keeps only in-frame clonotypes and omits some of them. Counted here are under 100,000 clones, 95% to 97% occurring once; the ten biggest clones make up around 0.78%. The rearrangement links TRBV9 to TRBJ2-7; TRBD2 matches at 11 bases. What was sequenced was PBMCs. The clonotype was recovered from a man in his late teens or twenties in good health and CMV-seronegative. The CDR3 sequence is CASSVGTSGSYEQYF. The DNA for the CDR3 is TGTGCCAGCAGCGTCGGGACTAGCGGCTCCTACGAGCAGTACTTC.